This T cell receptor (beta chain) was captured in a study of shared clonotypes between healthy human individuals. The CDR3 runs 16 residues. Germline-derived CDR1 and CDR2 are MNHEY and SMNVEV (reference sequence). V lost 0 bases, J lost 2 bases, and 11 bases lay in between. Sequencing used immunoSEQ multiplex PCR; TCRdb keeps in-frame clones, though not all of them. The sample holds roughly 1,500,000 clones, 98% seen once. The source is a young man in good health. This chain joins TRBV27 and TRBJ2-1, with D perhaps matching TRBD2 (5 bases). The sequenced sample was naive CD4+ T cells sorted from blood. Subset in this sample: CD45RA+ positively selected. The chain's CDR3 is CASSLSWTETYNEQFF. CDR3 bases: TGTGCCAGCAGTTTATCCTGGACTGAAACCTACAATGAGCAGTTCTTC.